The present TCR beta chain was sequenced within a study of blood T cell repertoires in COVID-19. Across the whole study: Acute and convalescent COVID-19 samples came from the United States, Italy and Spain.

Between the trimmed V and J ends, which lost 1 base and 4 bases, there was a span of 10 bases. The CDR3 runs 14 residues. CDR1 is MDHEN, CDR2 SYDVKM, per germline. This clone was counted a few times. In the authors' methods: Reference gene primer amplification gave nucleated cell count estimates. Sequencing used immunoSEQ multiplex PCR; TCRdb keeps in-frame clones, though not all of them. The V and J calls and clone size were taken over from that table, and D and trimming were inferred from the DNA. This sample has 85,000 to 110,000 clones, with about 92% found just once. Sequenced: peripheral blood. The V gene is TRBV28, the J gene TRBJ1-2; D not certain. The clonotype originates from an elderly woman in a cohort sampled during active COVID-19. As DNA, the CDR3 is TGTGCCAGCAGTTTATCCCGGGGTCCCTATGGCTACACCTTC. Encoded protein: CASSLSRGPYGYTF.